A selection of T cell receptor beta chains follows, all from one sample in a study of blood T cell repertoires in COVID-19. Profiling relied on immunoSEQ multiplex PCR, and the TCRdb table lists in-frame clones only, not all of them. The table records some 350,000 clones, about nine tenths of them present only once. The material sequenced was peripheral blood. The source of these receptors is a woman in her 70s with COVID-19, enrolled during active disease. Both conserved end residues are part of each CDR3. A D gene is named only where the DNA matches it firmly. For some rows the clone size is stated as once, few or many, or as a class when expanded; others skip it.

. | . | TRBJ1-2 | TRBV3-1/TRBV3-2 | TGTGCCAGCAGCCCGGGGAGGTTTCTTAATGGCTACACCTTC | CASSPGRFLNGYTF
. | TRBD1 | TRBJ1-2 | TRBV5-1 | TGCGCCAGCACTGAGGCCGGGACAGGGAACTATGGCTACACCTTC | CASTEAGTGNYGYTF
. | TRBD2 | TRBJ2-3 | TRBV9 | TGTGCCAGCACGCGGGGGGGCACAGATACGCAGTATTTT | CASTRGGTDTQYF
. | TRBD1 | TRBJ2-2 | TRBV7-9 | TGTGCCAGCAGCTTAGTCTGGACAGGGTCCCCCCCGGACACCGGGGAGCTGTTTTTT | CASSLVWTGSPPDTGELFF
. | TRBD2 | TRBJ2-3 | TRBV4-3 | TGCGCCAGCAGCCAGAGTAGCGGGGTCGGTGATACGCAGTATTTT | CASSQSSGVGDTQYF
. | TRBD1 | TRBJ1-3 | TRBV4-1 | TGCGCCAGCAGCCAAGCAAATCCCGGGACAGCTCATTTT | CASSQANPGTAHF
. | TRBD1 | TRBJ1-1 | TRBV7-2 | TGTGCCAGCGACAGGGGGAGGGACACTGAAGCTTTCTTT | CASDRGRDTEAFF
few | . | TRBJ1-5 | TRBV18 | TGTGCCAGCTCTCCGGAGAAGGGGCAGCCCCAGCATTTT | CASSPEKGQPQHF
. | . | TRBJ1-1 | TRBV5-1 | TGCGCCAGCAGGGAAGGAACAGGGTCCCCCGGGGCTTTCTTT | CASREGTGSPGAFF
. | TRBD1 | TRBJ1-6 | TRBV5-8 | TGTGCCAGCAGATCAACAGGGGGCCCTAATAATTCACCCCTCCACTTT | CASRSTGGPNNSPLHF
. | . | TRBJ1-6 | TRBV7-2 | TGTGCCAGCAGCTACGAAGCGGGGTCAGATTCACCCCTCCACTTT | CASSYEAGSDSPLHF
. | . | TRBJ2-2 | TRBV3-1/TRBV3-2 | TGTGCCAGCAGCAAAGGGATGGGAGACACCGGGGAGCTGTTTTTT | CASSKGMGDTGELFF
. | . | TRBJ1-1 | TRBV7-8 | TGTGCCAGCAGGCCCGGACAGATGAACACTGAAGCTTTCTTT | CASRPGQMNTEAFF
. | . | TRBJ2-7 | TRBV5-1 | TGCGCCAGCAGCTCAGGGGATTGGGGATCCTACGAGCAGTACTTC | CASSSGDWGSYEQYF
. | . | TRBJ1-4 | TRBV12-5 | TGTGCTAGTGGCCTCGGAGGGGATGAAAAACTGTTTTTT | CASGLGGDEKLFF
. | . | TRBJ2-7 | TRBV5-4 | TGTGCCAGCAGCTTGGATTACAGGCAGGGAGAGCAGTACTTC | CASSLDYRQGEQYF